This T cell receptor beta chain was documented in a study of control samples from healthy donors and cancer patients. V lost 5 bases and J lost 6; bases outside the gene matches: 8. The CDR3 runs 16 residues. Germline loops: CDR1 MDHEN, CDR2 SYDVKM. Assay: immunoSEQ multiplex PCR; the TCRdb copy retains only in-frame clones and omits some. The repertoire has about 160,000 clones, roughly 89% of them found once; the top ten carry 12%. Input material: blood. The chain combines TRBV28 with TRBJ2-2; 11 nucleotides line up with TRBD1. The TCR comes from a man aged 30 to 45 in good health. The CDR3 DNA follows: TGTGCCAGCAGTCAAGGGACAGGGGGTCCCCCCGGGGAGCTGTTTTTT. This codes for CASSQGTGGPPGELFF.